This TCR beta chain derives from a study of cytomegalovirus exposure and HLA in healthy donors. The CDR3 has 13 amino acids. Trimming removed 6 bases at V and 0 bases at J, with 8 bases between. The V gene's germline CDR1 is SGHNT and CDR2 YENEEA. This PCR relied on a set of 60 Vbeta primers and 13 Jbeta primers. The protocol was immunoSEQ multiplex PCR, while the TCRdb copy is restricted to in-frame clones and leaves out a portion. This table holds over 150,000 clones, around four fifths found once. This chain joins TRBV11-3 and TRBJ2-5; D perhaps matches TRBD1 (6 bases). Sequencing was done on a sample of PBMCs. The clonotype was recovered from a man aged 50 to 60 in good health and CMV-seropositive. In DNA form, the CDR3 reads TGTGCCAGCAGTAGGGGGTACCAAGAGACCCAGTACTTC. Encoded protein: CASSRGYQETQYF.